The 2 T cell receptor beta chains below all came from one sample that was sequenced in a study of post-analysis software for immune sequencing data (dated by TCRdb to about 2015). Libraries were constructed by PCR. The instrument was an Illumina HiSeq 2500. To reduce PCR and sequencing biases, unique molecular identifiers were built into the TCR beta cDNA libraries. TCRdb trimmed the raw reads at Q25, called clones with MiXCR and kept productive beta chains. Every CDR3 protein is listed once, alongside the most common genes and DNA of its rows. A total of just over 250,000 distinct CDR3 sequences appear in this sample, roughly a third of them only once. Jointly, the top ten make up under 5.5% of the sample. Results and caveats for the whole study, not just this receptor: Patients showed significantly higher frequencies than controls for roughly 5 TRBV segments, among them TRBV5-6, TRBV5-1 and TRBV20-1.

These TCRs' antigens remain unknown. Material for sequencing was blood. The receptors here all came from a girl aged 5-17 years with multiple sclerosis.

In its sample, this clonotype was seen many times. This CDR3 reads CASSQDGGRETQYF. The DNA for the CDR3 is TGTGCCAGCAGCCAAGATGGAGGGCGAGAGACCCAGTACTTC. The chain is built from TRBV3-1 and TRBJ2-5, with D tentatively TRBD2 (6 bases). This CDR3 has 14 amino acids. V was shortened by 0 bases and J by 4 bases, with 9 bases between the two germline ends. Germline-derived CDR1 and CDR2 are LGHDT and YNNKEL (reference sequence).

This clonotype appeared many times. The genes are TRBV12-3 or TRBV12-4 and TRBJ1-1; the D is unclear. Trimming pared 8 bases from V and 5 bases from J, leaving 9 bases between. This CDR3 is 11 amino acids long. CDR3 residues: CASAIGTEAFF. The CDR3 region has the DNA TGTGCCAGCGCGATTGGGACTGAAGCTTTCTTT.